A single sample gave rise to the 6 T cell receptor beta chains below, sequenced in a study of shared clonotypes between healthy human individuals. Libraries were prepared by immunoSEQ multiplex PCR; TCRdb keeps only in-frame clonotypes and omits some of them. The sample contains under 2,500,000 clones, under 97% of which appear only once. The sample consisted of naive CD4+ T cells sorted from blood. Subset specified: CD45RA+ positively selected. These receptors all come from a young man in good health.

This clone was seen just once. The chain has TRBV10-3 and TRBJ2-2; TRBD1 matches 11 bases. J gave up 2 bases and V 7 bases, and 3 bases lay outside the gene matches. Germline CDR1 ENHRY, CDR2 SYGVKD. The CDR3 totals 15 residues. The CDR3 bases are TGTGCCATCAAGGGGACAGGGGGTAACACCGGGGAGCTGTTTTTT. Protein sequence: CAIKGTGGNTGELFF.

In DNA, the CDR3 is TGCGCCAGCAGCATCGACCCGACAGGGCAGCGGGTTCGGAACACCGGGGAGCTGTTTTTT. Encoded protein: CASSIDPTGQRVRNTGELFF. The genes are TRBV5-1 and TRBJ2-2; D perhaps matches TRBD1 (7 bases). The CDR3 consists of 20 residues. The V gene lost 4 bases and the J gene lost 1 base, with 26 bases spanning the gap. Looked up from germline, CDR1 is SGHRS and CDR2 is YFSETQ.

The J gene is TRBJ1-6, the V gene TRBV11-1; D ambiguous. The germline V gene has CDR1 SGHAT and CDR2 FQDESV (reference sequence). The V gene lost 2 bases and the J gene lost 6 bases, with 8 bases spanning the gap. CDR3 size: 14 residues. The CDR3 DNA sequence: TGTGCCAGCAGCTTATTTGCGACTAATTCACCCCTCCACTTT. Translating it yields CASSLFATNSPLHF.

This clone was recorded only once. V usage is TRBV7-2 and J usage is TRBJ2-5; perhaps TRBD1 as D (6 bases). The germline V gene has CDR1 SGHTA and CDR2 FQGNSA. The germline V and J ends were trimmed by 5 bases and 5 bases, with 21 bases remaining between them. The CDR3 sequence is 16 residues long. CDR3 residues: CASSLRVTGGLETQYF. In DNA form, the CDR3 reads TGTGCCAGCAGCCTCCGGGTGACAGGCGGGCTGGAGACCCAGTACTTC.

The rearrangement links TRBV5-1 to TRBJ2-6, with D tentatively TRBD1 (6 bases). V shed 3 bases and J shed 0 bases, with 10 bases lying between them. The CDR3 extends over 16 amino acids. Germline CDR1 is SGHRS and CDR2 is YFSETQ. The CDR3 is CASSWNRDSGANVLTF. The DNA for the CDR3 is TGCGCCAGCAGCTGGAACAGGGACTCTGGGGCCAACGTCCTGACTTTC.

The chain employs TRBV7-9 and TRBJ2-5; 8 nucleotides agree with TRBD1. Germline V gives CDR1 SEHNR, CDR2 FQNEAQ (reference sequence). The V segment lost 5 bases and the J segment 2 bases; nucleotides outside the gene matches: 7. The CDR3 consists of 15 residues. This chain's CDR3 is CASSPRTGQQETQYF. The CDR3 nucleotides read TGTGCCAGCAGCCCACGGACAGGGCAGCAAGAGACCCAGTACTTC.